Following are 18 T cell receptor beta chains from one sample sequenced in a study of ipilimumab plus nivolumab after autologous stem cell transplantation. The table came from immunoSEQ multiplex PCR; TCRdb's copy has only in-frame clones and leaves some out. The table records approximately 80,000 clones, about 83% of them present only once. The specimen was PBMCs, collected in a trial of ipilimumab plus nivolumab as post-transplant consolidation. These receptors originate from a male donor with diffuse large B-cell lymphoma.

The genes are TRBV5-8 and TRBJ1-4; D may be TRBD1 (5 bases). The germline CDR1 and CDR2 sequences are SGHTS and YDEGEE. CDR3 size: 14 residues. V shed 5 bases and J shed 4 bases, with 12 bases lying between them. The CDR3 spells CASRLKGLNEKLFF. In DNA form, the CDR3 reads TGTGCCAGCAGATTGAAGGGACTTAATGAAAAACTGTTTTTT.

J is TRBJ2-3 and V is TRBV4-2, with TRBD2 matching 13 bases. V was pared by 5 bases and J by 3 bases, with 5 bases of the junction left unmatched. Germline V gene sequence: CDR1 LGHNA, CDR2 YNFKEQ. The CDR3 sequence is 16 residues long. CDR3 loop: CASSWGLAGSTDTQYF. For the CDR3, the DNA is TGTGCCAGCAGCTGGGGACTAGCGGGGTCGACAGATACGCAGTATTTT.

This clone was seen only a few times. This chain uses TRBV5-1 with TRBJ2-1; TRBD2 matches 13 bases. Germline CDR1 is SGHRS and CDR2 is YFSETQ. CDR3 length equals 15 residues. Germline trimming cut 3 bases from V and 10 bases from J; bases unmatched to any gene: 7. The CDR3 DNA follows: TGCGCCAGCAGCTCCACTAGCGGGGGGGCCTGGGAGCAGTTCTTC. This codes for CASSSTSGGAWEQFF.

This chain uses TRBV6-5 with TRBJ1-2, with D possibly matching TRBD1 (5 bases). The V and J ends lost 6 bases and 5 bases respectively, with 19 bases between them. The CDR3 length is 15 residues. In germline, CDR1 is MNHEY, CDR2 SVGAGI. CDR3 sequence: CASSPRVGGGYGYTF. The DNA of the CDR3 is TGTGCCAGCAGCCCCCGTGTGGGGGGAGGTTATGGCTACACCTTC.

The chain couples TRBV10-3 to TRBJ2-5, with no clear D. V was shortened by 5 bases and J by 2 bases, with 9 bases between the two germline ends. This CDR3 is 13 amino acids long. Germline V gives CDR1 ENHRY, CDR2 SYGVKD. CDR3 residues: CAISSRNQETQYF. CDR3 nucleotides: TGTGCCATCAGTAGCAGAAATCAAGAGACCCAGTACTTC.

The chain is built from TRBV30 and TRBJ1-1; D is undetermined. Trimming pared 7 bases from V and 0 bases from J, leaving 12 bases between. This CDR3 has 13 amino acids. Germline-derived CDR1 and CDR2 are GTSNPN and SVGIG (reference sequence). In nucleotides, the CDR3 is TGTGCCTCCACAATTGGCATGAACACTGAAGCTTTCTTT. It encodes CASTIGMNTEAFF.

J is TRBJ1-1 and V is TRBV25-1; tentatively, D is TRBD1 (6 bases). This CDR3 is 14 amino acids long. V was shortened by 1 base and J by 5 bases, with 11 bases between the two germline ends. In germline, CDR1 is MGHDK, CDR2 SYGVNS. In DNA form, the CDR3 reads TGTGCCAGCAGTGAATTCGGGGGCTGGACTGAAGCTTTCTTT. This gives the protein CASSEFGGWTEAFF.

CDR3 in amino acids: CASSLRPGGLLQYF. DNA for the CDR3: TGTGCCAGCAGCTTACGCCCCGGGGGGCTCCTACAGTACTTC. The chain links TRBV7-2 to TRBJ2-4; D might be TRBD2 (7 bases). CDR1 and CDR2 from the germline V gene are SGHTA and FQGNSA. V was shortened by 2 bases and J by 13 bases, with 18 bases between the two germline ends. The CDR3 has 14 residues. Drawing the rest from reference TRBV7-2 and TRBJ2-4, the complete variable domain is GAGVSQSPSNKVTEKGKDVELRCDPISGHTALYWYRQSLGQGLEFLIYFQGNSAPDKSGLPSDRFSAERTGGSVSTLTIQRTQQEDSAVYLCASSLRPGGLLQYFGAGTRLSVL.

The genes are TRBV15 and TRBJ1-5, with D perhaps matching TRBD1 (5 bases). Germline V gene data show CDR1 as LNHNV and CDR2 as YYDKDF (reference sequence). The CDR3 runs to 12 residues. CDR3 in DNA: TGTGCGTTCCAGGGAATAAAGCGGCCCCAGCATTTT. It specifies CAFQGIKRPQHF.

The chain couples TRBV6-1 to TRBJ2-7, with TRBD2 as a possible D gene (6 bases). CDR1 and CDR2 from the germline V gene are MNHNS and SASEGT. Trimming removed 2 bases at V and 4 bases at J, with 12 bases between. CDR3 length: 14 amino acids. CDR3 loop: CASSEPGVVYEQYF. The DNA of the CDR3 is TGTGCCAGCAGTGAACCGGGGGTTGTATACGAGCAGTACTTC.

The rearrangement links TRBV19 to TRBJ2-2; 7 nucleotides agree with TRBD1. The CDR3 sequence is 16 residues long. The germline gives CDR1 LNHDA, CDR2 SQIVND (reference sequence). V gave up 4 bases and J gave up 5 bases; unmatched junction bases: 10. CDR3 bases: TGTGCCAGTAGTACCTCCCTCGGGACAGAAACCGGGGAGCTGTTTTTT. It codes for CASSTSLGTETGELFF.

The chain has TRBV4-2 and TRBJ1-2; perhaps TRBD1 as D (6 bases). The length of the CDR3 is 16 residues. V dropped 1 base and J dropped 7 bases, with 19 bases sitting between them. CDR1 is LGHNA and CDR2 is YNFKEQ in the germline V gene. CDR3 protein: CASSQGGTHNGIGYTF. DNA for the CDR3: TGTGCCAGCAGCCAAGGGGGGACACATAACGGTATTGGCTACACCTTC.

The V and J genes are TRBV5-6 and TRBJ2-3; D is uncertain. In germline, CDR1 is SGHDT, CDR2 YYEEEE. Trimming stripped 2 bases from V and 1 base from J, with 5 bases between. This CDR3 region has 13 residues. The CDR3 here is CASSLGRTDTQYF. CDR3 coding DNA: TGTGCCAGCAGCTTAGGGCGCACAGATACGCAGTATTTT.

This chain joins TRBV5-1 and TRBJ2-7, with 7 bases aligning to TRBD2. CDR1 is SGHRS and CDR2 is YFSETQ in the germline V gene. The CDR3 runs to 17 residues. V gave up 0 bases and J gave up 5 bases; unmatched junction bases: 14. CDR3 sequence reads: CASSLVPLSSGAHEQYF. As DNA, the CDR3 is TGCGCCAGCAGCTTGGTCCCTCTATCGAGCGGGGCCCACGAGCAGTACTTC.

V usage is TRBV5-1 and J usage is TRBJ2-7, with 8 positions matching TRBD1. Germline V gene sequence: CDR1 SGHRS, CDR2 YFSETQ. The CDR3 contains 15 residues. The J segment lost 3 bases and the V segment lost 4 bases, leaving 9 bases of the junction unmatched. The CDR3 sequence: CASSERTGSFYEQYF. The CDR3 DNA follows: TGCGCCAGCAGCGAGAGGACAGGGTCCTTCTACGAGCAGTACTTC.

The chain employs TRBV6-1 and TRBJ2-2; 10 bases fit TRBD2. Germline loops: CDR1 MNHNS, CDR2 SASEGT. The CDR3 totals 16 residues. J gave up 4 bases and V 2 bases, and 4 bases lay outside the gene matches. CDR3 sequence: CASSERSSGSTGELFF. In DNA, the CDR3 is TGTGCCAGCAGTGAAAGGTCTAGCGGGAGCACCGGGGAGCTGTTTTTT.

This clone turned up a few times. The chain carries TRBV19 and TRBJ1-5; TRBD1 agrees at 7 bases. V trimming: 5 bases; J trimming: 4 bases; junction bases outside the gene matches: 8. CDR1 LNHDA and CDR2 SQIVND come from the germline V gene (reference sequence). This CDR3 is built from 15 residues. In DNA form, the CDR3 reads TGTGCCAGTAGTTTTCGACAGGGTGGAAATCAGCCCCAGCATTTT. Its translation: CASSFRQGGNQPQHF.

This chain links TRBV14 with TRBJ2-7, with 9 positions matching TRBD1. Germline CDR1 is SGHDN and CDR2 is FVKESK. The CDR3 contains 15 residues. The J segment lost 5 bases and the V segment lost 4 bases, leaving 9 bases of the junction unmatched. This CDR3 reads CASSRLTGGSDEQYF. In nucleotides, the CDR3 is TGTGCCAGCAGCCGCCTGACAGGGGGTTCCGACGAGCAGTACTTC.